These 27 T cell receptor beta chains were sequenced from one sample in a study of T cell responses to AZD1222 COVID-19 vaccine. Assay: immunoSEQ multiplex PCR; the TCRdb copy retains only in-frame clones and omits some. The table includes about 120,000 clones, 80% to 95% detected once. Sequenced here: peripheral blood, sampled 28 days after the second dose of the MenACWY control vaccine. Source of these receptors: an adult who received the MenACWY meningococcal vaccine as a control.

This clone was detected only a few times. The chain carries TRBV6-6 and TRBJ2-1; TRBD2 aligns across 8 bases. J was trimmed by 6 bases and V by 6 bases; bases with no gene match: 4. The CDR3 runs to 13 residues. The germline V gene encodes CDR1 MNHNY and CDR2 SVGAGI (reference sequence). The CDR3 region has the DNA TGTGCCAGCAGAAGTACTAGCGGCAATGAGCAGTTCTTC. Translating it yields CASRSTSGNEQFF.

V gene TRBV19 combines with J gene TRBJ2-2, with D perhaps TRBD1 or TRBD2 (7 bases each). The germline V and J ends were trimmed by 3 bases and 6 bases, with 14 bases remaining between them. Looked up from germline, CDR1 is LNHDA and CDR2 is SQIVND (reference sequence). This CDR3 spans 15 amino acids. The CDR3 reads CASSMGGTVAGELFF. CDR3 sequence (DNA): TGTGCCAGTAGTATGGGGGGGACAGTGGCCGGGGAGCTGTTTTTT.

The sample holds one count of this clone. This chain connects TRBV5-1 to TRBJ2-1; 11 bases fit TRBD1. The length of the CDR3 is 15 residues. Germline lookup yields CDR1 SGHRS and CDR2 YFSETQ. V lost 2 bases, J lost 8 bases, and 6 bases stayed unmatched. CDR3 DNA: TGCGCCAGCAGCTTTGTTGGACAGGGGGCTGATGAGCAGTTCTTC. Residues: CASSFVGQGADEQFF.

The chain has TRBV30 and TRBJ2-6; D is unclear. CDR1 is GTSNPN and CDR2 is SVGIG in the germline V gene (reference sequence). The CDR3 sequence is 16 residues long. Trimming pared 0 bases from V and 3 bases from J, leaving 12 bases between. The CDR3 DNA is TGTGCCTGGAGTGTCACTGCTAAGGGTGGGGCCAACGTCCTGACTTTC. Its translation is CAWSVTAKGGANVLTF.

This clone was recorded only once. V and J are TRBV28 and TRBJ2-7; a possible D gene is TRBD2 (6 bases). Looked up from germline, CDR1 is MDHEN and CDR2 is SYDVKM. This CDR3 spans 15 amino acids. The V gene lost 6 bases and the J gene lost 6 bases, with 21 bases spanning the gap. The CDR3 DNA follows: TGTGCCAGCAGAAACGGCGGGGCGCGGGCGCTCGAGCAGTACGTC. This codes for CASRNGGARALEQYV.

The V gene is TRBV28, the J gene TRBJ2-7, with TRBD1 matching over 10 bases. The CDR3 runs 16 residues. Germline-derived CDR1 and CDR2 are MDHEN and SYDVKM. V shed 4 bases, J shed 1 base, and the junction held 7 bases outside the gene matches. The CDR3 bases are TGTGCCAGCAGTTCAAGCCCGGGACAGGGGTCCTACGAGCAGTACTTC. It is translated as CASSSSPGQGSYEQYF.

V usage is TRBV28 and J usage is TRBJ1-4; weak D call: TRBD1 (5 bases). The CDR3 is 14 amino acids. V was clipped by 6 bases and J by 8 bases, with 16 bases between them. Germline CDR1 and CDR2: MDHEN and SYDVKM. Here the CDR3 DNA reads TGTGCCAGCAGCTCAGGGTTGGTTGGGGAAAAACTGTTTTTT. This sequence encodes CASSSGLVGEKLFF.

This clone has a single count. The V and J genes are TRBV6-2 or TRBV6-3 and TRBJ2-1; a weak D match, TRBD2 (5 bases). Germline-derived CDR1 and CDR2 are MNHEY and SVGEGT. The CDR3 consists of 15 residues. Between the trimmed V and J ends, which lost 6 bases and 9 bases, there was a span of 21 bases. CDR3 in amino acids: CASSPADRDHSEQFF. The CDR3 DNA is TGTGCCAGCAGCCCCGCGGATCGGGATCATTCTGAGCAGTTCTTC.

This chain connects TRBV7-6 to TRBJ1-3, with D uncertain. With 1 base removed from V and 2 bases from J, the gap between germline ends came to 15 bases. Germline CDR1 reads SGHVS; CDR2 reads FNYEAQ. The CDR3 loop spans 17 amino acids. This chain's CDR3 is CASSLVPSIKTGNTIYF. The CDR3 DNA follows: TGTGCCAGCAGCTTAGTGCCATCCATCAAAACTGGAAACACCATATATTTT.

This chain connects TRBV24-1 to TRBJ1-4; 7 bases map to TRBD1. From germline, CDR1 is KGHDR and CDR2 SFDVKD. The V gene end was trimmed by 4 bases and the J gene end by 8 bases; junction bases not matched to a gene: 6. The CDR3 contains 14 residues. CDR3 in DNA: TGTGCCACCAGTGAGTCCGGGACAGACGAAAAACTGTTTTTT. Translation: CATSESGTDEKLFF.

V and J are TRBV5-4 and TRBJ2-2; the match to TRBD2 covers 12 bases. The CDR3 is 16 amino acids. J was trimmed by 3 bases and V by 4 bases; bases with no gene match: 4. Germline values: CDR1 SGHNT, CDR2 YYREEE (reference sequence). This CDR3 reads CASSRLAGDHTGELFF. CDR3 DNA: TGTGCCAGCAGCCGACTAGCGGGGGACCACACCGGGGAGCTGTTTTTT.

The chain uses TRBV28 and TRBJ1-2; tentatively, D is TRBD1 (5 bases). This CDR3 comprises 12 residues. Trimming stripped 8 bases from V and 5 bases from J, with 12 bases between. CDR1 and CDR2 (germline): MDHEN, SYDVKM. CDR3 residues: CASGPGRYGYTF. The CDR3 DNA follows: TGTGCCAGCGGACCAGGGCGGTATGGCTACACCTTC.

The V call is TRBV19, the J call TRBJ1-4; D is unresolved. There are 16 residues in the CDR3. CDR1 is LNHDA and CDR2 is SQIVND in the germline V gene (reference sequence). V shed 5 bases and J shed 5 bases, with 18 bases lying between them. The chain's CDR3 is CASSFRANAINEKLFF. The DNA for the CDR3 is TGTGCCAGTAGTTTCAGAGCGAACGCCATCAATGAAAAACTGTTTTTT.

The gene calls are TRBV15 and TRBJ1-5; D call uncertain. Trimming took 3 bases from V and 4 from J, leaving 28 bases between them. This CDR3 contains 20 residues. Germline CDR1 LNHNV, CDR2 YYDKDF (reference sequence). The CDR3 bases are TGTGCCACCAGCAGCCTCATCCACTTCCGGGCCACTGCCCGTAATCAGCCCCAGCATTTT. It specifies CATSSLIHFRATARNQPQHF.

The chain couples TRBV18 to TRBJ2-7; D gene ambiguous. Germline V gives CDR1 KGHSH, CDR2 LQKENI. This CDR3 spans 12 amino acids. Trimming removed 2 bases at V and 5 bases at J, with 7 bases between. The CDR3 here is CASSPNGNEQYF. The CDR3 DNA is TGTGCCAGCTCACCAAACGGAAACGAGCAGTACTTC.

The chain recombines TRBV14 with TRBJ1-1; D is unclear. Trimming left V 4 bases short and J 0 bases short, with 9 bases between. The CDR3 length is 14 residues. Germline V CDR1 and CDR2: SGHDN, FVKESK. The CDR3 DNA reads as TGTGCCAGCAGCCTTTTCCAGGTGAACACTGAAGCTTTCTTT. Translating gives CASSLFQVNTEAFF. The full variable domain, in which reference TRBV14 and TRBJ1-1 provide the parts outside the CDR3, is EAGVTQFPSHSVIEKGQTVTLRCDPISGHDNLYWYRRVMGKEIKFLLHFVKESKQDESGMPNNRFLAERTGGTYSTLKVQPAELEDSGVYFCASSLFQVNTEAFFGQGTRLTVV.

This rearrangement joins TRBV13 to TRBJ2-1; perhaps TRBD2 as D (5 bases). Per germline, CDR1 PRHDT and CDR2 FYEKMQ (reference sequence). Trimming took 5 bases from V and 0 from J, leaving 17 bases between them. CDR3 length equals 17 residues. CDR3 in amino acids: CASSPWIVASSYNEQFF. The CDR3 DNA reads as TGTGCCAGCAGCCCATGGATAGTAGCGAGCTCCTACAATGAGCAGTTCTTC.

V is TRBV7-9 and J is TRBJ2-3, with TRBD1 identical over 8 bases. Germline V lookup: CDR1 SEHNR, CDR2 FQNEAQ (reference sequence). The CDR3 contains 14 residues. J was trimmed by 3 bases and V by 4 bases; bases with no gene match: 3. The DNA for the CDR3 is TGTGCCAGCAGCTCCGGACAGGGAACAGATACGCAGTATTTT. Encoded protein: CASSSGQGTDTQYF. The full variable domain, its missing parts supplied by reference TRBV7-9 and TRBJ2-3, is DTGVSQNPRHKITKRGQNVTFRCDPISEHNRLYWYRQTLGQGPEFLTYFQNEAQLEKSRLLSDRFSAERPKGSFSTLEIQRTEQGDSAMYLCASSSGQGTDTQYFGPGTRLTVL.

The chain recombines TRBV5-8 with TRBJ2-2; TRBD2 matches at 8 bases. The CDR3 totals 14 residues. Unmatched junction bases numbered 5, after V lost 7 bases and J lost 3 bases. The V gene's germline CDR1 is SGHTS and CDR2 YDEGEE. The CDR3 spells CASGRAGDTGELFF. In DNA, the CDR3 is TGTGCCAGCGGTCGAGCGGGAGACACCGGGGAGCTGTTTTTT. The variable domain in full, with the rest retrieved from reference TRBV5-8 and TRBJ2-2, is EAGVTQSPTHLIKTRGQQATLRCSPISGHTSVYWYQQALGLGLQFLLWYDEGEERNRGNFPPRFSGRQFPNYSSELNVNALELEDSALYLCASGRAGDTGELFFGEGSRLTVL.

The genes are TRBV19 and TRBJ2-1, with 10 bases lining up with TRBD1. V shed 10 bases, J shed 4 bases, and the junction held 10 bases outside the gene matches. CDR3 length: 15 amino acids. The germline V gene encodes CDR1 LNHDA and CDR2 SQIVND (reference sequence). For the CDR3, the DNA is TGTGCCACCTCTTTGACAGGGGGCGGTTACAATGAGCAGTTCTTC. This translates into CATSLTGGGYNEQFF.

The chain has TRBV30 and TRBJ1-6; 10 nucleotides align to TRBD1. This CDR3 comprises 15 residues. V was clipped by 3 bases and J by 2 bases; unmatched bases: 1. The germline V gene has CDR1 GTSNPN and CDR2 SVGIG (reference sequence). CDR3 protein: CAWRGQGTYNSPLHF. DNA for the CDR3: TGTGCCTGGAGGGGACAGGGGACCTATAATTCACCCCTCCACTTT.

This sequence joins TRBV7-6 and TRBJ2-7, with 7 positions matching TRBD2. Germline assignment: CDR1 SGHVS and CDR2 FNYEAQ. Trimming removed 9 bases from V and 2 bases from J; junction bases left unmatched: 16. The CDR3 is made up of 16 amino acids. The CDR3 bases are TGTGCCAGTCACCACCGTTCCGGGACTAACACCTACGAGCAGTACTTC. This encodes CASHHRSGTNTYEQYF. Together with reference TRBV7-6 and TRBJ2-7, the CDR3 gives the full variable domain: GAGVSQSPRYKVTKRGQDVALRCDPISGHVSLYWYRQALGQGPEFLTYFNYEAQQDKSGLPNDRFSAERPEGSISTLTIQRTEQRDSAMYRCASHHRSGTNTYEQYFGPGTRLTVT.

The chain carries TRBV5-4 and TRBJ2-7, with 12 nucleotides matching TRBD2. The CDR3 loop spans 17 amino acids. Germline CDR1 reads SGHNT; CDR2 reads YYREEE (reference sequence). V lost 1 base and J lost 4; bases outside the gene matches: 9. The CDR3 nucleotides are TGTGCCAGCAGCTTGTCTGGCCGTGGACTAGCGGGATACGAGCAGTACTTC. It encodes CASSLSGRGLAGYEQYF.

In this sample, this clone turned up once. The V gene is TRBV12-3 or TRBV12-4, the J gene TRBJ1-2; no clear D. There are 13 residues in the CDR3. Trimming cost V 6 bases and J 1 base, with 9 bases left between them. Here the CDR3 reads CASSPEGNYGYTF. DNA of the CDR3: TGTGCCAGCAGCCCTGAGGGTAACTATGGCTACACCTTC.

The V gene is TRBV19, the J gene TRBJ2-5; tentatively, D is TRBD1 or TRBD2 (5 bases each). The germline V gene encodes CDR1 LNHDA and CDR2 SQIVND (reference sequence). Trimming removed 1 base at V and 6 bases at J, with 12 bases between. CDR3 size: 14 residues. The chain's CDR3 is CASSIVQGAQTQYF. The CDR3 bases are TGTGCCAGTAGTATAGTGCAGGGAGCACAGACCCAGTACTTC.

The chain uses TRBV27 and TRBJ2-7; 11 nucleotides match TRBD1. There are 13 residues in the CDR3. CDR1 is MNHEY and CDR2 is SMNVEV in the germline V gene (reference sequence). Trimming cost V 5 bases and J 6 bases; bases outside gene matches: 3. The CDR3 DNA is TGTGCCAGCAGTAGGACAGGGGGCAGCGAGCAGTACGTC. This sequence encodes CASSRTGGSEQYV.

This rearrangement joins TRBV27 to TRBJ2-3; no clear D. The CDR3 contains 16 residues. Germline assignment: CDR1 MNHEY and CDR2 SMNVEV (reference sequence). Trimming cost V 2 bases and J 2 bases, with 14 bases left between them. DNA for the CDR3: TGTGCCAGCAGTTTAACCCAGAATCACCTCACAGATACGCAGTATTTT. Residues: CASSLTQNHLTDTQYF.